The 19 T cell receptor beta chains listed next were all sequenced from one sample in a study of T-cell memory formation after mild COVID-19. TCRdb ran MiXCR on the 5' RACE reads and lists one entry per CDR3 protein. The sample contains 250,000 to 350,000 distinct CDR3 sequences, around 15% of which appear only once. Material: PBMCs or a T cell subset sorted from them (not recorded which). These TCRs come from a man aged 18 to 30 who had mild COVID-19 (a few samples of this study predate the infection). Cell type and time point are not known.

In this sample, this clonotype turned up many times. The rearrangement uses TRBV2 and TRBJ2-5, with TRBD1 identical over 7 bases. The V and J ends lost 6 bases and 2 bases, in that order; junction bases with no gene match: 6. The CDR3 sequence is 14 residues long. Germline CDR1 and CDR2: SNHLY and FYNNEI. CDR3 region: CASSLRGQQETQYF. Here the CDR3 DNA reads TGTGCCAGCAGCCTACGGGGACAGCAAGAGACCCAGTACTTC. Together with reference TRBV2 and TRBJ2-5, the CDR3 gives the full variable domain: EPEVTQTPSHQVTQMGQEVILRCVPISNHLYFYWYRQILGQKVEFLVSFYNNEISEKSEIFDDQFSVERPDGSNFTLKIRSTKLEDSAMYFCASSLRGQQETQYFGPGTRLLVL.

This chain joins TRBV4-1 and TRBJ1-1; no firm D call. This CDR3 region has 16 residues. Trimming shortened V by 0 bases and J by 1 base, and 12 bases separated the two germline ends. From germline, CDR1 is MGHRA and CDR2 YSYEKL. In DNA form, the CDR3 reads TGCGCCAGCAGCCAAGATAGGCTTCGGGGGAACACTGAAGCTTTCTTT. Protein sequence: CASSQDRLRGNTEAFF.

The chain recombines TRBV11-2 with TRBJ1-6; 7 bases line up with TRBD1. With 5 bases clipped from V and 5 bases from J, the junction kept 6 bases outside the gene matches. The CDR3 contains 15 residues. Per germline, CDR1 SGHAT and CDR2 FQNNGV. DNA of the CDR3: TGTGCCAGCAGCCCTAGGGACAGAGATAATTCACCCCTCCACTTT. Its translation: CASSPRDRDNSPLHF.

The chain is built from TRBV20-1 and TRBJ1-5; D is ambiguous. This CDR3 is built from 13 residues. V lost 2 bases and J 5 bases, leaving 10 bases between the germline ends. Per the germline V gene, CDR1 is DFQATT and CDR2 is SNEGSKA (reference sequence). Written as DNA, the CDR3 is TGCAGTGCTAGAACTCGGGTGGATCAGCCCCAGCATTTT. Translated: CSARTRVDQPQHF.

V and J are TRBV7-8 and TRBJ2-3, with 9 bases aligning to TRBD1. The CDR3 is 15 amino acids. Germline CDR1 SGHVS, CDR2 FQNEAQ. V gave up 6 bases and J gave up 6 bases; unmatched junction bases: 10. CDR3 in DNA: TGTGCCAGCAGGTTAACCGGGACAGGGTTGGATACGCAGTATTTT. Its translation is CASRLTGTGLDTQYF.

V usage is TRBV25-1 and J usage is TRBJ1-6; TRBD1 might be the D (6 bases). Germline V CDR1 and CDR2: MGHDK, SYGVNS. Trimming removed 6 bases from V and 9 bases from J, with 12 bases in between. The CDR3 spans 13 residues. CDR3 DNA sequence: TGTGCCAGCAGCCAGGGGAGGAGTTCACCCCTCCACTTT. Protein product: CASSQGRSSPLHF.

This chain connects TRBV6-2 or TRBV6-3 to TRBJ1-2; a possible D gene is TRBD1 (5 bases). The CDR3 extends over 15 amino acids. Trimming removed 0 bases at V and 4 bases at J, with 12 bases between. In germline, CDR1 is MNHEY, CDR2 SVGEGT. The CDR3 here is CASSYSNGALYGYTF. As DNA, the CDR3 is TGTGCCAGCAGTTACTCGAACGGGGCACTCTATGGCTACACCTTC.

The chain links TRBV12-3 or TRBV12-4 to TRBJ2-2; 9 bases align to TRBD1. This CDR3 region has 15 residues. V gave up 4 bases and J gave up 7 bases; unmatched junction bases: 7. The CDR3, as DNA: TGTGCCAGCAGTTCCCGGGACAGGGACATCGGGGAGCTGTTTTTT. Translated: CASSSRDRDIGELFF.

The chain recombines TRBV7-8 with TRBJ1-5; D not certain. V lost 0 bases and J lost 3, with 0 bases in between. This CDR3 region has 12 residues. Germline V gene lookup returns CDR1 SGHVS and CDR2 FQNEAQ. The CDR3 reads CASSLANQPQHF. The CDR3, as DNA: TGTGCCAGCAGCTTAGCCAATCAGCCCCAGCATTTT.

The chain links TRBV28 to TRBJ1-1; 10 positions match TRBD1. The CDR3 is made up of 14 amino acids. The trim removed 5 bases at V and 4 bases at J, leaving 4 bases unmatched. The germline V gene encodes CDR1 MDHEN and CDR2 SYDVKM. CDR3 sequence reads: CASSIGQGGTEAFF. CDR3 nucleotides: TGTGCCAGCAGTATAGGACAGGGGGGCACTGAAGCTTTCTTT.

The chain is built from TRBV7-2 and TRBJ1-4; the D gene is possibly TRBD1 (6 bases). Germline CDR1 is SGHTA and CDR2 is FQGNSA. V dropped 7 bases and J dropped 7 bases, with 10 bases sitting between them. The CDR3 totals 12 residues. The CDR3 reads CASTKGGEKLFF. In DNA, the CDR3 is TGTGCCAGCACCAAGGGGGGTGAAAAACTGTTTTTT. Full variable domain (rest looked up from reference TRBV7-2 and TRBJ1-4): GAGVSQSPSNKVTEKGKDVELRCDPISGHTALYWYRQSLGQGLEFLIYFQGNSAPDKSGLPSDRFSAERTGGSVSTLTIQRTQQEDSAVYLCASTKGGEKLFFGSGTQLSVL.

This clonotype was seen a single time. The rearrangement links TRBV7-8 to TRBJ2-7; 8 bases line up with TRBD1. The germline CDR1 and CDR2 sequences are SGHVS and FQNEAQ. Trimming removed 4 bases from V and 0 bases from J; junction bases left unmatched: 5. The CDR3 has 15 amino acids. CDR3: CASSWGTGISYEQYV. CDR3 DNA: TGTGCCAGCAGCTGGGGGACAGGAATCTCCTACGAGCAGTACGTC.

The chain carries TRBV4-1 and TRBJ1-4; D gene unclear. Trimming left V 0 bases short and J 1 base short, with 9 bases between. The length of the CDR3 is 16 residues. Looked up from germline, CDR1 is MGHRA and CDR2 is YSYEKL. CDR3 protein: CASSQDLLGTNEKLFF. In nucleotides, the CDR3 is TGCGCCAGCAGCCAAGATCTCCTCGGAACTAATGAAAAACTGTTTTTT.

J is TRBJ1-1 and V is TRBV18, with 7 bases matching TRBD1. The CDR3 is made up of 13 amino acids. The germline V gene has CDR1 KGHSH and CDR2 LQKENI. Losses at the gene ends were 3 bases for V and 6 bases for J; bases not matched to a gene: 4. The CDR3 here is CASSPGQAPEAFF. CDR3 nucleotide sequence: TGTGCCAGCTCACCCGGACAGGCCCCTGAAGCTTTCTTT.

The rearrangement links TRBV20-1 to TRBJ2-1; possibly TRBD2 for D (7 bases). Germline assignment: CDR1 DFQATT and CDR2 SNEGSKA (reference sequence). Trimming removed 7 bases at V and 2 bases at J, with 18 bases between. This CDR3 region has 15 residues. The CDR3 loop is CSVLGGLAAYNEQFF. CDR3 coding DNA: TGCAGTGTCCTGGGGGGGCTAGCGGCCTACAATGAGCAGTTCTTC.

Only a few counts were recorded for this clonotype. The chain joins TRBV6-6 to TRBJ2-1; D not resolved. The V and J ends lost 5 bases and 8 bases respectively, with 4 bases between them. Germline V lookup: CDR1 MNHNY, CDR2 SVGAGI (reference sequence). The length of the CDR3 is 10 residues. The CDR3 loop reads CASSDYEQFF. In nucleotides, the CDR3 is TGTGCCAGCAGTGACTATGAGCAGTTCTTC.

A remark on this clonotype: At one end, the junction sequence differs from germline, possibly due to a read error. The chain is built from TRBV4-3 and TRBJ2-1, with 12 bases matching TRBD2. CDR1 is LGHNA and CDR2 is YSLEER in the germline V gene. The CDR3 covers 16 residues. Here the CDR3 DNA reads TGCGCCAGCAGCCAAGAAGGACTAGCGGGGTTCAATGAGAAGTTCTTC. This encodes CASSQEGLAGFNEKFF.

This chain links TRBV7-2 with TRBJ1-6; a possible D gene is TRBD1 (5 bases). V was clipped by 5 bases and J by 6 bases, with 14 bases between them. CDR1 is SGHTA and CDR2 is FQGNSA in the germline V gene. The CDR3 is 15 amino acids. The CDR3 is CASSPRDRGNSPLHF. The CDR3 bases are TGTGCCAGCAGCCCGAGGGACCGCGGTAATTCACCCCTCCACTTT.

The J gene is TRBJ2-1, the V gene TRBV19; D might be TRBD1 or TRBD2, each matching 5 bases. Per the germline V gene, CDR1 is LNHDA and CDR2 is SQIVND (reference sequence). This CDR3 comprises 15 residues. V was pared by 0 bases and J by 4 bases, with 10 bases between. CDR3 bases: TGTGCCAGTAGTATAGAGGGGGAAGGGTACAATGAGCAGTTCTTC. It specifies CASSIEGEGYNEQFF.